Listed here are 14 T cell receptor beta chains from one sample, sequenced in a study of glioma-infiltrating T cells. Using RNA template, CDR3s of TCR alpha and beta were amplified with iRepertoire arm-PCR. TCRdb analysed the multiplex PCR reads with MiXCR anew, one entry per CDR3 protein. This sample yields around 350,000 distinct CDR3 sequences, of which approximately 42% are seen a single time; 12% belongs to the top ten. Sequencing was done on a sample of glioma tissue, nonneoplastic brain tissue, or PBMCs (not recorded which). These TCRs come from a human donor with low-grade glioma or glioblastoma, undergoing nonglioma brain surgery, or in good health (not recorded which).

A remark on this clonotype: This clone may be a read error of a much larger clone one base away. This chain connects TRBV27 to TRBJ2-3; D call uncertain. This CDR3 region has 16 residues. Germline loops: CDR1 MNHEY, CDR2 SMNVEV (reference sequence). With 3 bases removed from V and 2 bases from J, the gap between germline ends came to 15 bases. CDR3 coding DNA: TGTGCCAGCAGTTTCTTGAGTCTTGGGAACACAGATACGCAGTATTTT. It yields the protein CASSFLSLGNTDTQYF.

This clonotype was seen a handful of times. The gene calls are TRBV6-1 and TRBJ2-1, with 11 bases fitting TRBD1. The V gene's germline CDR1 is MNHNS and CDR2 SASEGT. V lost 6 bases and J lost 12; bases outside the gene matches: 13. This CDR3 spans 15 amino acids. The CDR3 is CASSSRTGGLEGQFF. The CDR3 nucleotides read TGTGCCAGCAGCTCAAGGACAGGGGGCCTGGAGGGGCAGTTCTTC.

This clonotype was picked up a small number of times. The V call is TRBV27, the J call TRBJ2-2; 10 bases are a match to TRBD2. V shed 0 bases, J shed 2 bases, and the junction held 9 bases outside the gene matches. CDR3 length: 19 amino acids. Germline assignment: CDR1 MNHEY and CDR2 SMNVEV (reference sequence). CDR3 bases: TGTGCCAGCAGTTTATCTAGTCTAGCGGGAGTCGGAAACACCGGGGAGCTGTTTTTT. This translates into CASSLSSLAGVGNTGELFF.

Note on this clonotype: This sequence may be a read error, since a much larger clone differs from it by one base. The J gene is TRBJ1-1, the V gene TRBV28; no clear D. This CDR3 has 14 residues. Per the germline V gene, CDR1 is MDHEN and CDR2 is SYDVKM. CDR3 sequence (DNA): TGTGCCAGCAGTTCAGTGGGCCAGAACACTGAAGCTTACTTT. It translates to CASSSVGQNTEAYF.

The CDR3 sequence is CASSLGLAGRGNEQFF. The CDR3 DNA follows: TGTGCCAGCAGCTTGGGTCTAGCGGGAAGGGGGAATGAGCAGTTCTTC. The chain uses TRBV11-3 and TRBJ2-1; the match to TRBD2 covers 9 bases. Germline values: CDR1 SGHNT, CDR2 YENEEA. Trimming removed 3 bases from V and 7 bases from J; junction bases left unmatched: 10. The CDR3 consists of 16 residues.

In its sample, this clonotype was seen a few times. The chain has TRBV12-3 or TRBV12-4 and TRBJ2-7; D is unresolved. CDR3 length: 13 residues. Trimming shortened V by 6 bases and J by 7 bases, and 16 bases separated the two germline ends. The CDR3 region has the DNA TGTGCCAGCAGCCCGACCGGTACCTGGGAGCAGTACTTC. It encodes CASSPTGTWEQYF.

The sample holds many counts of this clonotype. The V call is TRBV6-6, the J call TRBJ2-3; D is ambiguous. Trimming took off 1 base at V and 2 bases at J, with 7 bases between the two ends. The CDR3 runs 14 residues. Germline CDR1 is MNHNY and CDR2 is SVGAGI (reference sequence). The CDR3 region has the DNA TGTGCCAGCAGTTACTGGCCCTCCACAGATACGCAGTATTTT. Translation: CASSYWPSTDTQYF.

This chain connects TRBV20-1 to TRBJ2-7; 10 positions agree with TRBD2. V was clipped by 2 bases and J by 6 bases; unmatched bases: 1. The CDR3 covers 12 residues. The germline V gene has CDR1 DFQATT and CDR2 SNEGSKA (reference sequence). The CDR3 here is CSARLAGVEQYF. The DNA of the CDR3 is TGCAGTGCTAGACTAGCGGGAGTCGAGCAGTACTTC.

The sample holds many counts of this clonotype. The chain links TRBV28 to TRBJ2-7; 13 bases line up with TRBD2. There are 15 residues in the CDR3. J lost 3 bases, V lost 4 bases, and 3 bases had no gene match. Per germline, CDR1 MDHEN and CDR2 SYDVKM. In DNA, the CDR3 is TGTGCCAGCAGTTCACTAGCGGGAGGGGTCTACGAGCAGTACTTC. It encodes CASSSLAGGVYEQYF.

The chain recombines TRBV7-2 with TRBJ2-3; 8 bases align to TRBD2. The CDR3 loop spans 16 amino acids. V shed 6 bases, J shed 4 bases, and the junction held 12 bases outside the gene matches. Germline assignment: CDR1 SGHTA and CDR2 FQGNSA. CDR3 region: CASRVTSEAVPDTQYF. In nucleotides, the CDR3 is TGTGCCAGCAGGGTGACTAGCGAAGCGGTGCCAGATACGCAGTATTTT.

The chain recombines TRBV20-1 with TRBJ2-3; 10 nucleotides align to TRBD2. From germline, CDR1 is DFQATT and CDR2 SNEGSKA (reference sequence). This CDR3 has 17 residues. V lost 5 bases to trimming and J lost 0 bases; unmatched junction nucleotides: 11. The CDR3 region is CSAPTLIAGGSTDTQYF. The DNA for the CDR3 is TGCAGTGCTCCTACCCTAATAGCGGGGGGAAGCACAGATACGCAGTATTTT.

The chain is built from TRBV7-9 and TRBJ2-7, with D hard to call. V was shortened by 3 bases and J by 4 bases, with 4 bases between the two germline ends. Germline assignment: CDR1 SEHNR and CDR2 FQNEAQ (reference sequence). This CDR3 contains 11 residues. The DNA of the CDR3 is TGTGCCAGCAGCTTTTTTTACGAGCAGTACTTC. Translation: CASSFFYEQYF.

The sample holds a few counts of this clonotype. The rearrangement uses TRBV7-8 and TRBJ1-2, with a tentative D call TRBD1 (5 bases). The length of the CDR3 is 16 residues. CDR1 SGHVS and CDR2 FQNEAQ come from the germline V gene. The V and J ends lost 5 bases and 7 bases respectively, with 23 bases between them. DNA for the CDR3: TGTGCCAGCAGCCCTAGAGGCGGCCAGGGCTCCTTTGGCTACACCTTC. Residues: CASSPRGGQGSFGYTF.

The V and J genes are TRBV25-1 and TRBJ2-1; D is perhaps TRBD1 (5 bases). Germline CDR1 MGHDK, CDR2 SYGVNS. Trimming left V 3 bases short and J 7 bases short, with 16 bases between. The CDR3 consists of 15 residues. The CDR3 protein is CASSESGPALNEQFF. The CDR3 region has the DNA TGTGCCAGCAGTGAGTCAGGGCCCGCACTAAATGAGCAGTTCTTC. Based on the CDR3 plus reference TRBV25-1 and TRBJ2-1, the full variable domain is EADIYQTPRYLVIGTGKKITLECSQTMGHDKMYWYQQDPGMELHLIHYSYGVNSTEKGDLSSESTVSRIRTEHFPLTLESARPSHTSQYLCASSESGPALNEQFFGPGTRLTVL.